The 5 T cell receptor beta chains reported below all come from one sample, sequenced in a study of blood T cell repertoires in COVID-19. Clones were read by immunoSEQ multiplex PCR, and TCRdb kept only the in-frame ones, dropping some. The data show about 92,000 clones, with around 90% seen just once and more than 1.5% held by the top ten. Material for sequencing was peripheral blood. These receptor sequences come from a human donor with active COVID-19. The donor label of this sample is uncertain.

The rearrangement joins TRBV7-9 to TRBJ2-1; TRBD1 is a possible D gene (5 bases). Germline CDR1 SEHNR, CDR2 FQNEAQ (reference sequence). The CDR3 loop spans 12 amino acids. V was pared by 5 bases and J by 7 bases, with 9 bases between. The CDR3: CASSPDSNEQFF. DNA of the CDR3: TGTGCCAGCAGCCCCGACAGTAATGAGCAGTTCTTC. The variable domain in full, with the rest retrieved from reference TRBV7-9 and TRBJ2-1, is DTGVSQNPRHKITKRGQNVTFRCDPISEHNRLYWYRQTLGQGPEFLTYFQNEAQLEKSRLLSDRFSAERPKGSFSTLEIQRTEQGDSAMYLCASSPDSNEQFFGPGTRLTVL.

This clone is a singleton in its sample. The V call is TRBV10-3, the J call TRBJ2-1; TRBD2 might be the D (5 bases). The V end lost 0 bases, the J end lost 10 bases, and 16 bases lay between the germline ends. CDR1 is ENHRY, CDR2 SYGVKD, per germline. This CDR3 contains 15 residues. The CDR3: CAISESGLNLGEQFF. The DNA for the CDR3 is TGTGCCATCAGTGAGTCAGGACTGAATCTGGGGGAGCAGTTCTTC.

V gene TRBV10-1 combines with J gene TRBJ2-1, with D perhaps TRBD2 (5 bases). Trimming left V 0 bases short and J 8 bases short, with 5 bases between. This CDR3 has 12 residues. Per the germline V gene, CDR1 is WNHNN and CDR2 is SYGVQD (reference sequence). The CDR3 nucleotides read TGCGCCAGCAGTGAGTCGAGGGATGAGCAGTTCTTC. Translating it yields CASSESRDEQFF.

The chain couples TRBV29-1 to TRBJ1-2, with TRBD1 matching 9 bases. This CDR3 is 12 amino acids long. Germline loops: CDR1 SQVTM, CDR2 ANQGSEA. V was pared by 7 bases and J by 6 bases, with 6 bases of the junction left unmatched. The CDR3 loop reads CSASGQGDGYTF. CDR3 DNA sequence: TGCAGCGCCTCGGGACAGGGAGATGGCTACACCTTC.

V and J are TRBV28 and TRBJ1-4, with D maybe TRBD1 (5 bases). This CDR3 spans 14 amino acids. CDR1 MDHEN and CDR2 SYDVKM come from the germline V gene. V was cut by 5 bases and J by 7 bases, with 14 bases left in between. CDR3 sequence (DNA): TGTGCCAGCAGTCGGACATATCTTGGTGAAAAACTGTTTTTT. As protein: CASSRTYLGEKLFF. Supplemented by reference TRBV28 and TRBJ1-4, the full variable domain reads DVKVTQSSRYLVKRTGEKVFLECVQDMDHENMFWYRQDPGLGLRLIYFSYDVKMKEKGDIPEGYSVSREKKERFSLILESASTNQTSMYLCASSRTYLGEKLFFGSGTQLSVL.